This paragraph reports one T cell receptor beta chain. The data stem from a study of blood T cell repertoires in COVID-19. Overall study: Samples representing acute and convalescent COVID-19 were sourced from the United States, Italy and Spain.

CDR1 is SGHDN and CDR2 is FVKESK in the germline V gene. J gave up 4 bases and V 6 bases, and 5 bases lay outside the gene matches. The CDR3 spans 14 residues. The table came from immunoSEQ multiplex PCR; TCRdb's copy has only in-frame clones and leaves some out. This sample has 150,000 to 200,000 clones, with less than 90% found just once. This receptor was taken from a woman aged 70 to 79 with COVID-19, enrolled during active disease. Sequencing was done on a sample of peripheral blood. The chain joins TRBV14 to TRBJ1-1, with 10 bases that match TRBD1. The CDR3 reads CASRGTGVSTEAFF. The CDR3 DNA reads as TGTGCCAGCAGGGGGACAGGGGTGTCCACTGAAGCTTTCTTT. The variable domain in full, with the rest retrieved from reference TRBV14 and TRBJ1-1, is EAGVTQFPSHSVIEKGQTVTLRCDPISGHDNLYWYRRVMGKEIKFLLHFVKESKQDESGMPNNRFLAERTGGTYSTLKVQPAELEDSGVYFCASRGTGVSTEAFFGQGTRLTVV.